A single sample is the source of the 29 T cell receptor beta chains below, sequenced in a study of T cells after yellow fever vaccination. TCRdb fed the 5' RACE reads into MiXCR, producing one record per CDR3 protein. The sample lists approximately 550,000 distinct CDR3 sequences, roughly 21% occurring once. The material was PBMCs, obtained 15 days after the yellow fever booster vaccination. These receptor sequences come from a man aged 25-40 years who received the YFV17D yellow fever vaccine.

This clonotype was seen a few times. This sequence joins TRBV20-1 and TRBJ1-5; D is possibly TRBD1 (5 bases). Trimming left V 2 bases short and J 10 bases short, with 18 bases between. Per germline, CDR1 DFQATT and CDR2 SNEGSKA (reference sequence). This CDR3 is built from 14 residues. The CDR3: CSARSGGDISPQHF. The CDR3 DNA reads as TGCAGTGCTAGAAGTGGGGGAGACATCAGCCCCCAGCATTTT.

The chain employs TRBV29-1 and TRBJ2-7, with 8 positions matching TRBD2. Germline CDR1 is SQVTM and CDR2 is ANQGSEA. The CDR3 is 13 residues long. J lost 3 bases, V lost 7 bases, and 8 bases had no gene match. The CDR3 region has the DNA TGCAGCGCCACCCCTAGCGGGTACTACGAGCAGTACTTC. This translates into CSATPSGYYEQYF.

The chain links TRBV29-1 to TRBJ2-7, with 7 bases lining up with TRBD1. J was trimmed by 6 bases and V by 5 bases; bases with no gene match: 7. CDR1 SQVTM and CDR2 ANQGSEA come from the germline V gene. This CDR3 contains 12 residues. The DNA of the CDR3 is TGCAGCGTTAACAGGGGAACGGGCGAGCAGTACTTC. The encoded protein is CSVNRGTGEQYF.

This clonotype was counted once. CDR3 nucleotide sequence: TGTGCCAGCACCCAGGGAATTTTCTACGAGCAGTACTTC. As protein: CASTQGIFYEQYF. The J gene is TRBJ2-7, the V gene TRBV6-1, with D maybe TRBD1 (5 bases). Germline loops: CDR1 MNHNS, CDR2 SASEGT. The CDR3 consists of 13 residues. Trimming removed 7 bases from V and 3 bases from J, with 13 bases in between.

This clonotype was observed a single time. The chain uses TRBV19 and TRBJ2-2; a possible D gene is TRBD2 (6 bases). Trimming took 4 bases from V and 7 from J, leaving 7 bases between them. The CDR3 length is 12 residues. Germline CDR1 and CDR2: LNHDA and SQIVND (reference sequence). CDR3 region: CASSRRVGELFF. The DNA for the CDR3 is TGTGCCAGTAGTAGGAGGGTCGGGGAGCTGTTTTTT.

This clonotype was picked up a small number of times. The rearrangement uses TRBV5-4 and TRBJ2-3, with D possibly matching TRBD2 (6 bases). Between the trimmed V and J ends, which lost 2 bases and 1 base, there was a span of 8 bases. The V gene's germline CDR1 is SGHNT and CDR2 YYREEE (reference sequence). The CDR3 covers 14 residues. CDR3 protein: CASSLPSGTDTQYF. The DNA for the CDR3 is TGTGCCAGCAGCTTACCTAGCGGCACAGATACGCAGTATTTT.

The chain uses TRBV6-2 or TRBV6-3 and TRBJ1-1; a possible D gene is TRBD1 (5 bases). The germline V gene encodes CDR1 MNHEY and CDR2 SVGEGT. CDR3 length: 14 residues. Trimming pared 8 bases from V and 5 bases from J, leaving 18 bases between. The CDR3 nucleotides read TGTGCCAGCCGATCCCCCGGGGGTGAAACTGAAGCTTTCTTT. Its translation is CASRSPGGETEAFF.

This chain links TRBV20-1 with TRBJ1-5; no clear D. The length of the CDR3 is 13 residues. Per the germline V gene, CDR1 is DFQATT and CDR2 is SNEGSKA (reference sequence). V was clipped by 2 bases and J by 1 base, with 6 bases between them. CDR3 residues: CSARISSNQPQHF. CDR3 nucleotide sequence: TGCAGTGCTAGAATATCGAGCAATCAGCCCCAGCATTTT.

In its sample, this clonotype was seen a few times. The chain carries TRBV12-3 or TRBV12-4 and TRBJ1-5; D is undetermined. The CDR3 is 11 amino acids. V was clipped by 2 bases and J by 9 bases, with 5 bases between them. DNA of the CDR3: TGTGCCAGCAGTTTATGGGGGCCCCAGCATTTT. Its protein product is CASSLWGPQHF.

This clonotype occurred a few times. The J gene is TRBJ1-1, the V gene TRBV20-1; perhaps TRBD1 as D (5 bases). The CDR3 sequence is 12 residues long. Trimming removed 3 bases from V and 7 bases from J, with 12 bases in between. The V gene's germline CDR1 is DFQATT and CDR2 SNEGSKA (reference sequence). CDR3 nucleotide sequence: TGCAGTGCTAGCCGGATGAGGGGTGAAGCTTTCTTT. It yields the protein CSASRMRGEAFF.

This clonotype was counted only a few times. One end of the junction is discordant with germline, which a read error may explain. The chain recombines TRBV6-1 with TRBJ2-7; D possibly corresponds to TRBD2 (5 bases). This CDR3 contains 14 residues. CDR1 is MNHNS and CDR2 is SASEGT in the germline V gene. The CDR3 DNA reads as TGTGCCAGCAGGGAAGTGGTCGGGAACTACGAGCAGTACTTC. Amino acid sequence: CASREVVGNYEQYF.

V gene TRBV5-1 combines with J gene TRBJ1-1; D ambiguous. V shed 0 bases and J shed 1 base, with 16 bases lying between them. The CDR3 loop spans 17 amino acids. Germline-derived CDR1 and CDR2 are SGHRS and YFSETQ. The CDR3 nucleotides are TGCGCCAGCAGCTTGGATAGAACAGCCAGGCAGAACACTGAAGCTTTCTTT. Translating gives CASSLDRTARQNTEAFF.

The rearrangement links TRBV20-1 to TRBJ2-7, with D possibly TRBD1 on 6 matching bases. Trimming removed 3 bases from V and 2 bases from J, with 14 bases in between. CDR3 length: 14 residues. Germline CDR1 reads DFQATT; CDR2 reads SNEGSKA (reference sequence). Here the CDR3 DNA reads TGCAGTGCTAGGTTGCAGGGGAATGCCTACGAGCAGTACTTC. Translation: CSARLQGNAYEQYF.

Worth noting for this clonotype: An end of the junction does not agree with germline; a read error may underlie this. V is TRBV30 and J is TRBJ2-1; D is perhaps TRBD1 (5 bases). Germline CDR1 GTSNPN, CDR2 SVGIG (reference sequence). The CDR3 consists of 11 residues. The CDR3 region is CAWSVGAGKLF. The CDR3 DNA is TGTGCCTGGAGTGTTGGGGCAGGGAAGCTCTTC.

The chain combines TRBV18 with TRBJ1-1; a possible D gene is TRBD1 (5 bases). Germline V gives CDR1 KGHSH, CDR2 LQKENI. V was clipped by 6 bases and J by 1 base, with 12 bases between them. The CDR3 is made up of 14 amino acids. The DNA of the CDR3 is TGTGCCAGCTCCCCAGTCAGGGAGAACACTGAAGCTTTCTTT. Residues: CASSPVRENTEAFF.

This clonotype has only a few counts. The V gene is TRBV7-2, the J gene TRBJ1-6, with a tentative D call TRBD1 (6 bases). CDR1 is SGHTA, CDR2 FQGNSA, per germline. CDR3 size: 16 residues. V lost 1 base and J 7 bases, leaving 14 bases between the germline ends. CDR3: CASSLGWGGRNSPLHF. DNA for the CDR3: TGTGCCAGCAGCTTAGGGTGGGGGGGCCGGAATTCACCCCTCCACTTT.

The J gene is TRBJ2-3, the V gene TRBV9; 10 nucleotides agree with TRBD2. This CDR3 is built from 19 residues. The germline CDR1 and CDR2 sequences are SGDLS and YYNGEE. V lost 0 bases, J lost 4 bases, and 14 bases stayed unmatched. In DNA form, the CDR3 reads TGTGCCAGCAGCGTAGAAGCGGGAGGGGCATGGAGTAGGTCAGATACGCAGTATTTT. It encodes CASSVEAGGAWSRSDTQYF.

This clonotype has more than one count but fewer than ten. The V and J genes are TRBV12-3 or TRBV12-4 and TRBJ2-2; 7 bases match TRBD2. This CDR3 spans 17 amino acids. V was clipped by 3 bases and J by 5 bases; unmatched bases: 12. In nucleotides, the CDR3 is TGTGCCAGCAGTTTCCCGGGGCTAGCGGTCGCGACCGGGGAGCTGTTTTTT. Its protein product is CASSFPGLAVATGELFF.

This clonotype turned up a few times. The gene calls are TRBV12-3 or TRBV12-4 and TRBJ2-1; D gene ambiguous. The CDR3 spans 13 residues. Trimming removed 2 bases from V and 7 bases from J, with 9 bases in between. CDR3 sequence reads: CASSLSMGNEQFF. The CDR3, as DNA: TGTGCCAGCAGTTTAAGTATGGGGAATGAGCAGTTCTTC.

In its sample, this clonotype was seen a few times. This sequence joins TRBV4-3 and TRBJ1-2; D is uncertain. Between the trimmed V and J ends, which lost 1 base and 8 bases, there was a span of 17 bases. Germline V lookup: CDR1 LGHNA, CDR2 YSLEER. CDR3 length equals 15 residues. DNA of the CDR3: TGCGCCAGCAGCCAAGTCGGAGGCGGAGCGCGGGGCTACACCTTC. It encodes CASSQVGGGARGYTF.

This chain links TRBV20-1 with TRBJ1-2; D not resolved. Per the germline V gene, CDR1 is DFQATT and CDR2 is SNEGSKA (reference sequence). V was cut by 7 bases and J by 5 bases, with 17 bases left in between. This CDR3 has 13 amino acids. In nucleotides, the CDR3 is TGCAGTGTCCAAGAAGGGATTGGGTATGGCTACACCTTC. It encodes CSVQEGIGYGYTF.

This clonotype was found a few times. CDR3 residues: CASSYWTGTETQYF. The CDR3 nucleotides are TGTGCCAGCAGTTACTGGACAGGGACAGAGACCCAGTACTTC. The chain combines TRBV6-5 with TRBJ2-5, with 8 bases lining up with TRBD1. CDR1 MNHEY and CDR2 SVGAGI come from the germline V gene. V gave up 1 base and J gave up 4 bases; unmatched junction bases: 2. This CDR3 has 14 amino acids.

The V gene is TRBV28, the J gene TRBJ2-7; 9 bases are shared with TRBD1. Trimming removed 8 bases from V and 4 bases from J; junction bases left unmatched: 6. The CDR3 contains 13 residues. The germline V gene encodes CDR1 MDHEN and CDR2 SYDVKM. The CDR3 DNA reads as TGTGCCAGCCAGGGACAGGGACCTTACGAGCAGTACTTC. It encodes CASQGQGPYEQYF.

The CDR3, as DNA: TGTGCCAGCAGTTCCTTCAGGGTGGATAGCAATCAGCCCCAGCATTTT. Translation gives CASSSFRVDSNQPQHF. The V gene is TRBV27, the J gene TRBJ1-5; weak D call: TRBD1 (5 bases). Trimming took 4 bases from V and 0 from J, leaving 13 bases between them. Germline V gene lookup returns CDR1 MNHEY and CDR2 SMNVEV (reference sequence). This CDR3 comprises 16 residues.

This clonotype appeared a few times. The rearrangement links TRBV30 to TRBJ2-3; 13 nucleotides match TRBD2. Looked up from germline, CDR1 is GTSNPN and CDR2 is SVGIG (reference sequence). This CDR3 is built from 13 residues. CDR3 amino acids: CAVGLAGVGTQYF. In DNA, the CDR3 is TGTGCGGTAGGACTAGCGGGAGTTGGTACGCAGTATTTT.

The chain uses TRBV12-3 or TRBV12-4 and TRBJ2-4, with D tentatively TRBD1 (6 bases). Deletions cut 4 bases from V and 2 bases from J, with 15 bases between. CDR3 length: 16 amino acids. Here the CDR3 DNA reads TGTGCCAGCAGTTCGGTTCAGGGGATAACCAAAAACATTCAGTACTTC. Translation gives CASSSVQGITKNIQYF.

The chain joins TRBV20-1 to TRBJ2-1; possible D gene TRBD2, 6 bases. Per germline, CDR1 DFQATT and CDR2 SNEGSKA (reference sequence). CDR3 length: 16 amino acids. V was shortened by 0 bases and J by 9 bases, with 21 bases between the two germline ends. The chain's CDR3 is CSARDPRGGGIGEQFF. DNA of the CDR3: TGCAGTGCTAGAGATCCCCGGGGCGGAGGGATCGGTGAGCAGTTCTTC.

This clonotype was picked up a small number of times. This rearrangement joins TRBV3-1 to TRBJ2-7; D unresolved. The V gene lost 4 bases and the J gene lost 6 bases, with 19 bases spanning the gap. From germline, CDR1 is LGHDT and CDR2 YNNKEL (reference sequence). The CDR3 covers 15 residues. The CDR3 loop reads CASSRQPGPLGEQYF. The CDR3, as DNA: TGTGCCAGCAGCCGCCAACCGGGTCCCCTGGGCGAGCAGTACTTC.

This clonotype has just a few counts. The gene calls are TRBV29-1 and TRBJ2-5; D unclear. The CDR3 is made up of 12 amino acids. Germline values: CDR1 SQVTM, CDR2 ANQGSEA. Trimming left V 6 bases short and J 2 bases short, with 10 bases between. The CDR3, as DNA: TGCAGCGTGAGATTTGCTCAAGAGACCCAGTACTTC. This translates into CSVRFAQETQYF. The full variable domain, completed using reference TRBV29-1 and TRBJ2-5, is SAVISQKPSRDICQRGTSLTIQCQVDSQVTMMFWYRQQPGQSLTLIATANQGSEATYESGFVIDKFPISRPNLTFSTLTVSNMSPEDSSIYLCSVRFAQETQYFGPGTRLLVL.